The next 19 T cell receptor beta chains were all read from a single sample in a study of CXCR3-negative and CXCR3-positive naive CD8 T cells. Preparation of TRB cDNA libraries relied on 5' RACE carrying UMI labels. Reanalyzing the 5' RACE reads, TCRdb keeps one entry per CDR3 protein, without DNA. Here the sample table reports 75,000 to 100,000 distinct CDR3 sequences. Source material: naive CXCR3- CD8+ T cells from blood. Subset specified: CD45RO-CCR7+CD27+CD95- naive CD8+ T cells lacking CXCR3 (TNR3-). These receptors all come from a human donor in good health. Some clones in this sample may be carry-over from other donors' samples.

The chain couples TRBV28 to TRBJ2-7; TCRdb proposes TRBD2, but this gene call is untestable without DNA. From germline, CDR1 is MDHEN and CDR2 SYDVKM. The length of the CDR3 is 17 residues. CDR3 sequence reads: CASSSKTSGGLMLEQYF.

The chain couples TRBV7-6 to TRBJ2-3; TCRdb picks TRBD2, but there is no DNA to check that call. The CDR3 is 16 amino acids. The germline V gene has CDR1 SGHVS and CDR2 FNYEAQ. The CDR3 reads CASSLVSSGGTDTQYF.

J is TRBJ2-7 and V is TRBV7-6; without DNA, the TCRdb call of TRBD2 cannot be checked. CDR1 is SGHVS, CDR2 FNYEAQ, per germline. The CDR3 is 14 amino acids. The CDR3 region is CASSLGLAGSEQYF.

The chain couples TRBV12-3 or TRBV12-4 to TRBJ2-7. The CDR3 totals 13 residues. The CDR3 here is CASSLHRSYEQYF.

The rearrangement joins TRBV29-1 to TRBJ2-3. The CDR3 loop spans 11 amino acids. Germline CDR1 reads SQVTM; CDR2 reads ANQGSEA. The CDR3 sequence: CSVEGPDTQYF.

The rearrangement links TRBV29-1 to TRBJ2-3. The CDR3 consists of 14 residues. CDR1 and CDR2 (germline): SQVTM, ANQGSEA. CDR3 in amino acids: CSVEEPVWPDTQYF.

The rearrangement links TRBV19 to TRBJ2-1; TCRdb returns TRBD2, unconfirmable since there is no DNA. Germline V gene data show CDR1 as LNHDA and CDR2 as SQIVND (reference sequence). The length of the CDR3 is 13 residues. The CDR3 protein is CATGTSGYNEQFF.

J is TRBJ2-1 and V is TRBV12-3 or TRBV12-4; checking the TCRdb D call of TRBD1 is not possible without DNA. This CDR3 contains 15 residues. The CDR3 sequence is CASRVGTGAYNEQFF.

J is TRBJ1-1 and V is TRBV29-1. CDR1 SQVTM and CDR2 ANQGSEA come from the germline V gene. This CDR3 is built from 11 residues. CDR3 protein: CSVGLGTEAFF.

The chain links TRBV7-9 to TRBJ2-2; TCRdb proposes TRBD1, but this gene call is untestable without DNA. Germline CDR1 is SEHNR and CDR2 is FQNEAQ (reference sequence). The CDR3 extends over 14 amino acids. CDR3 amino acids: CASPGQGPTGELFF. Full variable domain (rest looked up from reference TRBV7-9 and TRBJ2-2): DTGVSQNPRHKITKRGQNVTFRCDPISEHNRLYWYRQTLGQGPEFLTYFQNEAQLEKSRLLSDRFSAERPKGSFSTLEIQRTEQGDSAMYLCASPGQGPTGELFFGEGSRLTVL.

The chain uses TRBV29-1 and TRBJ2-5; TCRdb returns TRBD1, unconfirmable since there is no DNA. The germline gives CDR1 SQVTM, CDR2 ANQGSEA. This CDR3 is built from 14 residues. CDR3 sequence reads: CSVAGTAFQETQYF.

The CDR3 reads CASSLVTSQPQHF. The genes are TRBV7-8 and TRBJ1-5. Germline lookup yields CDR1 SGHVS and CDR2 FQNEAQ. The CDR3 contains 13 residues.

The chain joins TRBV28 to TRBJ1-5; checking the TCRdb D call of TRBD1 is not possible without DNA. This CDR3 region has 15 residues. The V gene's germline CDR1 is MDHEN and CDR2 SYDVKM. CDR3 sequence: CASSLETGVNQPQHF.

The chain links TRBV11-3 to TRBJ2-1; TCRdb names TRBD1, which stays unverified in the absence of DNA. The CDR3 totals 15 residues. Germline CDR1 and CDR2: SGHNT and YENEEA. The chain's CDR3 is CASSFQGDGYNEQFF.

The CDR3 spells CASSLGQGVMGTGELFF. The chain employs TRBV5-6 and TRBJ2-2; the TCRdb call, TRBD1, lacks DNA for checking. The CDR3 sequence is 17 residues long. Germline loops: CDR1 SGHDT, CDR2 YYEEEE.

J is TRBJ2-5 and V is TRBV7-9; the TCRdb call, TRBD2, lacks DNA for checking. Germline V gives CDR1 SEHNR, CDR2 FQNEAQ (reference sequence). This CDR3 is built from 16 residues. CDR3 residues: CASSSTSGGSGETQYF.

This rearrangement joins TRBV19 to TRBJ1-5. The germline V gene encodes CDR1 LNHDA and CDR2 SQIVND (reference sequence). The CDR3 runs to 14 residues. The CDR3 is CASSIPSGNQPQHF.

The J gene is TRBJ1-1, the V gene TRBV9; TCRdb's D call, TRBD1, is unchecked because there is no DNA. The CDR3 spans 19 residues. Germline V gene sequence: CDR1 SGDLS, CDR2 YYNGEE. The CDR3: CASSVATGRSGNMNTEAFF. Full variable domain (remainder filled in from reference TRBV9 and TRBJ1-1): DSGVTQTPKHLITATGQRVTLRCSPRSGDLSVYWYQQSLDQGLQFLIQYYNGEERAKGNILERFSAQQFPDLHSELNLSSLELGDSALYFCASSVATGRSGNMNTEAFFGQGTRLTVV.

The gene calls are TRBV28 and TRBJ2-7. Looked up from germline, CDR1 is MDHEN and CDR2 is SYDVKM. The CDR3 has 15 amino acids. The CDR3 here is CASSTIPGTTYEQYF. Full variable domain (rest looked up from reference TRBV28 and TRBJ2-7): DVKVTQSSRYLVKRTGEKVFLECVQDMDHENMFWYRQDPGLGLRLIYFSYDVKMKEKGDIPEGYSVSREKKERFSLILESASTNQTSMYLCASSTIPGTTYEQYFGPGTRLTVT.